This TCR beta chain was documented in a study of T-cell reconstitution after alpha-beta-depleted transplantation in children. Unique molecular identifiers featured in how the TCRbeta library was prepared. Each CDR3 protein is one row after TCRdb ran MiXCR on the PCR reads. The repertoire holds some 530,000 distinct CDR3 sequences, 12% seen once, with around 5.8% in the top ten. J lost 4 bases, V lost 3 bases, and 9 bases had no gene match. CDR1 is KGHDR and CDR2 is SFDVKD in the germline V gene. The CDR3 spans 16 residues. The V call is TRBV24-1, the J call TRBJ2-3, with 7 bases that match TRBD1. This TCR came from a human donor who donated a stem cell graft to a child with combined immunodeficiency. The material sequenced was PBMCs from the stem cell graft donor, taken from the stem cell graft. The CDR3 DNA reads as TGTGCCACCAGTGATACCGGGACAGCTCTCGCAGATACGCAGTATTTT. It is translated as CATSDTGTALADTQYF.